The T cell receptor beta chain under discussion was sequenced for a study of shared T cell receptors in the human thymus. Method: immunoSEQ multiplex PCR; TCRdb's copy keeps in-frame clones and lacks some. The sample holds 500,000 to 850,000 clones, approximately 87% seen once. Trimming took off 7 bases at V and 1 base at J, with 16 bases between the two ends. Per the germline V gene, CDR1 is MDHEN and CDR2 is SYDVKM. This CDR3 is built from 16 residues. This sample also appeared in a second study, on human thymus T cells. This second study says: Donation was from healthy Finnish infants who were having corrective surgery that addressed congenital heart defects. Thymus was obtained from resections taken during corrective heart surgery. V and J genes seemed to be used with bias in thymic and blood repertoires.

The J gene is TRBJ1-4, the V gene TRBV28; D is undetermined. The source of this sequence is a boy under three years old with a congenital heart defect. What was sequenced was thymocytes. CDR3 DNA sequence: TGTGCCAGCATCCATAGGGAGCCACAAACTAATGAAAAACTGTTTTTT. As protein: CASIHREPQTNEKLFF.